These T cell receptor beta chains were read from a single sample in a study of T cell responses to AZD1222 COVID-19 vaccine. Profiled with immunoSEQ multiplex PCR; TCRdb holds only in-frame clones, not every one. The sample has around 150,000 clones; approximately 92% are singletons. The sequencing here drew on peripheral blood, taken 28 days after the second AZD1222 dose. These receptor sequences come from an adult who received the AZD1222 COVID-19 vaccine. Each CDR3 is given with its conserved first and last residue. D genes are given only for firm matches. The listing skips clone size in some rows; elsewhere it reads once, few, many or a size class.

NA	NA	TRBJ1-3	TRBV4-3	CASSQDVLGTGNTIYF	TGCGCCAGCAGCCAAGATGTATTGGGAACTGGAAACACCATATATTTT
TRBD1	NA	TRBJ1-2	TRBV14	CASSQGTGYGYTF	TGTGCCAGCAGCCAAGGGACAGGGTATGGCTACACCTTC
NA	NA	TRBJ1-2	TRBV6-4	CARPPTDSNYGYTF	TGTGCCAGACCCCCAACGGACAGTAACTATGGCTACACCTTC
NA	once	TRBJ1-1	TRBV15	CATSRDLKRGTEAFF	TGTGCCACCAGCAGGGACCTCAAACGGGGTACTGAAGCTTTCTTT
NA	NA	TRBJ2-2	TRBV15	CATSSARDIQSGELFF	TGTGCCACCAGCAGTGCCCGGGACATTCAGAGCGGGGAGCTGTTTTTT
TRBD1	NA	TRBJ1-4	TRBV28	CASSPHRQGPSNEKLFF	TGTGCCAGCAGTCCTCACCGACAGGGGCCCTCGAATGAAAAACTGTTTTTT
NA	NA	TRBJ1-2	TRBV27	CASSLSILGGDGYTF	TGTGCCAGCAGTTTATCGATTTTGGGGGGCGATGGCTACACCTTC
NA	once	TRBJ2-5	TRBV6-5	CASSRDWGETQYF	TGTGCCAGCAGTAGGGACTGGGGGGAGACCCAGTACTTC
TRBD1	NA	TRBJ1-1	TRBV27	CASSPGQGIWAFF	TGTGCCAGCAGTCCTGGACAGGGTATCTGGGCTTTCTTT
NA	NA	TRBJ2-7	TRBV7-2	CASSLGRYEQYF	TGTGCCAGCAGCTTGGGACGGTACGAGCAGTACTTC
NA	NA	TRBJ1-1	TRBV12-3/TRBV12-4	CASSWGTTEAFF	TGTGCCAGCAGTTGGGGGACCACTGAAGCTTTCTTT
NA	NA	TRBJ2-2	TRBV27	CASSFFPDTGELFF	TGTGCCAGCAGTTTTTTCCCGGACACCGGGGAGCTGTTTTTT
TRBD2	NA	TRBJ2-3	TRBV6-5	CASSYGGGGAPDTQYF	TGTGCCAGCAGTTATGGCGGCGGGGGGGCCCCAGATACGCAGTATTTT
NA	once	TRBJ1-3	TRBV5-1	CASAPSVGNTIYF	TGCGCCAGCGCTCCCAGTGTCGGAAACACCATATATTTT
NA	NA	TRBJ2-5	TRBV19	CASSPMLGRETQYF	TGTGCCAGTAGCCCCATGTTGGGGCGGGAGACCCAGTACTTC
NA	NA	TRBJ1-1	TRBV5-1	CASSLSRNTEAFF	TGCGCCAGCAGCTTGTCGCGAAACACTGAAGCTTTCTTT
NA	NA	TRBJ1-1	TRBV13	CASRRRTWGDTEAFF	TGTGCCAGCAGGCGGCGAACCTGGGGGGACACTGAAGCTTTCTTT
NA	NA	TRBJ1-3	TRBV4-1	CASSQVVAGNTIYF	TGCGCCAGCAGCCAAGTTGTGGCAGGAAACACCATATATTTT
NA	NA	TRBJ2-4	TRBV9	CASSVGWGMWDKNIQYF	TGTGCCAGCAGCGTAGGATGGGGGATGTGGGACAAAAACATTCAGTACTTC
NA	NA	TRBJ2-7	TRBV7-2	CASSLQTTPGYEQYF	TGTGCCAGCAGCTTACAGACCACCCCTGGGTACGAGCAGTACTTC
NA	once	TRBJ1-2	TRBV28	CASGRANYGYTF	TGTGCCTCCGGGAGGGCTAACTATGGCTACACCTTC
NA	NA	TRBJ1-1	TRBV6-6	CASSIRGGEAFF	TGTGCCAGCAGTATCAGGGGCGGTGAAGCTTTCTTT
TRBD2	NA	TRBJ2-4	TRBV28	CASLGGGTGGNIQYF	TGTGCCAGCCTCGGCGGGGGGACTGGGGGAAACATTCAGTACTTC
NA	NA	TRBJ2-7	TRBV19	CASSVRGGEQYF	TGTGCCAGTAGCGTTCGAGGTGGCGAGCAGTACTTC
NA	once	TRBJ2-3	TRBV18	CASSPPTSTDTQYF	TGTGCCAGCTCACCACCGACTAGCACAGATACGCAGTATTTT
NA	NA	TRBJ1-5	TRBV6-5	CATRQTHKRNQPQHF	TGTGCCACTCGACAGACCCATAAACGCAATCAGCCCCAGCATTTT
TRBD2	NA	TRBJ2-5	TRBV4-1	CASSQVTSGGETQYF	TGCGCCAGCAGCCAAGTAACTAGCGGGGGAGAGACCCAGTACTTC
NA	NA	TRBJ2-3	TRBV3-1/TRBV3-2	CASSSLGDTQYF	TGTGCCAGCAGCTCCCTCGGGGATACGCAGTATTTT
NA	NA	TRBJ1-3	TRBV10-3	CAISDGSSGNTIYF	TGTGCCATCAGTGATGGCAGCTCCGGGAACACCATATATTTT
NA	NA	TRBJ1-1	TRBV19	CASSIRRAGGTEAFF	TGTGCCAGTAGTATCAGACGGGCTGGGGGCACTGAAGCTTTCTTT
TRBD1	NA	TRBJ1-1	TRBV6-5	CASSYIRTGKTVEAFF	TGTGCCAGCAGTTACATTCGGACAGGGAAGACAGTTGAAGCTTTCTTT